This note documents a single TCR beta chain sequence. The data originate from a study of blood T cell repertoires in COVID-19. V lost 7 bases to trimming and J lost 6 bases, with 15 bases between them. The CDR3 runs to 13 residues. Some clones are missing from TCRdb's copy, which holds only in-frame ones; the method was immunoSEQ multiplex PCR. The sample has around 69,000 clones; about 84% are singletons. The sequence derives from a woman between 55 and 75 years old with acute or convalescent COVID-19. The chain uses TRBV12-3 or TRBV12-4 and TRBJ1-2; D gene unclear. The sequenced sample consisted of peripheral blood. This chain's CDR3 is CASTRRAQHGYTF. The CDR3 coding sequence is TGTGCCAGCACCCGGAGGGCCCAACATGGCTACACCTTC.